The source of this T cell receptor (beta chain) is a study of blood T cell repertoires in COVID-19. At the level of the study: Samples of COVID-19 (acute and convalescent) were obtained from the United States, Italy and Spain. PBMCs, B-cell-depleted T cells, or T cells were the source of the cDNA or gDNA that made up the material.

V trimming: 10 bases; J trimming: 4 bases; junction bases outside the gene matches: 7. The germline gives CDR1 ENHRY, CDR2 SYGVKD. The CDR3 covers 14 residues. In the source study's methods: The authors estimated nucleated cell counts from reference gene primer amplification. Here immunoSEQ multiplex PCR was the method, and the copy in TCRdb shows in-frame clones only, minus some. That table gives V, J and clone size, and the DNA gave D and trimming. The profile covers some 38,000 clones, with 80% appearing a single time and about an eighth taken by the ten largest. The sequenced sample was peripheral blood. The sequence derives from a woman in her sixties or seventies with acute or convalescent COVID-19. This chain connects TRBV10-3 to TRBJ2-2; TRBD1 agrees at 9 bases. The chain's CDR3 is CATQGQGSTGELFF. The CDR3 bases are TGTGCCACTCAGGGACAGGGAAGCACCGGGGAGCTGTTTTTT.